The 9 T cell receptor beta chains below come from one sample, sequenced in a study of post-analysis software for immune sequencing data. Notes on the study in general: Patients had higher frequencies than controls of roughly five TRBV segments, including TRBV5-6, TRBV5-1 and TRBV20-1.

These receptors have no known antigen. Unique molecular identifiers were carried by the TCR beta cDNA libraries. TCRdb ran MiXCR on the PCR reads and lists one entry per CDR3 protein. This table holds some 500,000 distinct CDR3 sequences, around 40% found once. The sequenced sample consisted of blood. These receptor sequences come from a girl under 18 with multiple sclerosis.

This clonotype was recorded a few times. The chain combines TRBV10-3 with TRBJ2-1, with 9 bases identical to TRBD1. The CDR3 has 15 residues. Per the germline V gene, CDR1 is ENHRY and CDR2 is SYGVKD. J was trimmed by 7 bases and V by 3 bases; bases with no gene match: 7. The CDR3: CAISDVSGTGNEQFF. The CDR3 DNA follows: TGTGCCATCAGTGACGTCTCCGGGACAGGGAATGAGCAGTTCTTC.

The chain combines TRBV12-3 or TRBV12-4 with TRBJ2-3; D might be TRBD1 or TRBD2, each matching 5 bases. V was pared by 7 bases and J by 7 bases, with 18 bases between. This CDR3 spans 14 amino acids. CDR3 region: CASTTDTPGNTQYF. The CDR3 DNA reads TGTGCCAGCACCACGGACACGCCCGGGAATACGCAGTATTTT.

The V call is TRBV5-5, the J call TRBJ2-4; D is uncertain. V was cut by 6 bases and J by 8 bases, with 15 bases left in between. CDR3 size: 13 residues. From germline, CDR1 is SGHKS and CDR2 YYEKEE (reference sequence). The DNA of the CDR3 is TGTGCCAGCAACGGAGCTAGTCAGGACATTCAGTACTTC. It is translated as CASNGASQDIQYF.

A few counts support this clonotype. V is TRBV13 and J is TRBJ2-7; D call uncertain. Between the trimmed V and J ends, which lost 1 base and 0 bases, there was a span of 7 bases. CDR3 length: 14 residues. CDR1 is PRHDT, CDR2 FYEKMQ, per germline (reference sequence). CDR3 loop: CASSLVLGSYEQYF. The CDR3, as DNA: TGTGCCAGCAGCTTAGTACTCGGCTCCTACGAGCAGTACTTC.

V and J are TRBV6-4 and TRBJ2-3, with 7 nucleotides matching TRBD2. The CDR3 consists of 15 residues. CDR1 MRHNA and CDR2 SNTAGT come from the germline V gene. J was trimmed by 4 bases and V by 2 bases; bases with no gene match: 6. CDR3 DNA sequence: TGTGCCAGCAGTGACAGGGCGGGAGCCTCAGATACGCAGTATTTT. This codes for CASSDRAGASDTQYF.

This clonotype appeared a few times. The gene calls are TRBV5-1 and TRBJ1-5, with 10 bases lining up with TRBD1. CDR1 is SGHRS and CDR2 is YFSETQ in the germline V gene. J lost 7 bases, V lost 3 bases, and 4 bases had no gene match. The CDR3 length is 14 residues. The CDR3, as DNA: TGCGCCAGCAGCTGGGGGACAGGGGACCAGCCCCAGCATTTT. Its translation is CASSWGTGDQPQHF. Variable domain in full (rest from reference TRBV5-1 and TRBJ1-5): KAGVTQTPRYLIKTRGQQVTLSCSPISGHRSVSWYQQTPGQGLQFLFEYFSETQRNKGNFPGRFSGRQFSNSRSEMNVSTLELGDSALYLCASSWGTGDQPQHFGDGTRLSIL.

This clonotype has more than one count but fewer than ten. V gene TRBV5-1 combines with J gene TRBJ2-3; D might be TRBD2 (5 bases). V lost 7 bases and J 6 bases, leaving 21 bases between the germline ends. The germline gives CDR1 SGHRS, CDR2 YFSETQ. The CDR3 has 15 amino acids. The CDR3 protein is CASRLPGTQRDTQYF. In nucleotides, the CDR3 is TGCGCCAGCCGACTTCCGGGAACACAGAGGGATACGCAGTATTTT.

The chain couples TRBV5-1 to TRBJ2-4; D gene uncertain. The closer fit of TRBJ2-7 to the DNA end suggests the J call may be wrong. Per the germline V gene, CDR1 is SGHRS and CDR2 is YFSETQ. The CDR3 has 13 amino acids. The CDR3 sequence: CASSLLTAFEQYF. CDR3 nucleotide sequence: TGCGCCAGCAGCTTGCTCACAGCCTTCGAGCAGTACTTC.

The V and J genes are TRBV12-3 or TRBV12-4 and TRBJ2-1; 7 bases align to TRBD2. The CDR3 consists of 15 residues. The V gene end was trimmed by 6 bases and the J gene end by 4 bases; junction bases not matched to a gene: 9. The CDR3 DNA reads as TGTGCCAGCAGGGTTTGGGGGGGAGCGTACAATGAGCAGTTCTTC. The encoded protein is CASRVWGGAYNEQFF.